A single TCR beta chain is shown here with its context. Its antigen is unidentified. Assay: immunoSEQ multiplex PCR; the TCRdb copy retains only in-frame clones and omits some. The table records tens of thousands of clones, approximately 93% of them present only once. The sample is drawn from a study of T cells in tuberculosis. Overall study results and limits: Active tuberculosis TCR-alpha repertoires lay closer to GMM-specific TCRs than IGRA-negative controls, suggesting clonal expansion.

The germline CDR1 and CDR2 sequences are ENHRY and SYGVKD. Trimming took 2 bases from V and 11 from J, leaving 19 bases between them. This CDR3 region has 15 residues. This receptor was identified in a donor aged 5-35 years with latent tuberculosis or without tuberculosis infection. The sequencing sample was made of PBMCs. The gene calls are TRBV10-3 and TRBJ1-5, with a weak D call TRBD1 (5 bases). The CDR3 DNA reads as TGTGCCATCAGTGAGCTTGCGTTAGGGGCCAGGTCCCAGCATTTT. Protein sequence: CAISELALGARSQHF.